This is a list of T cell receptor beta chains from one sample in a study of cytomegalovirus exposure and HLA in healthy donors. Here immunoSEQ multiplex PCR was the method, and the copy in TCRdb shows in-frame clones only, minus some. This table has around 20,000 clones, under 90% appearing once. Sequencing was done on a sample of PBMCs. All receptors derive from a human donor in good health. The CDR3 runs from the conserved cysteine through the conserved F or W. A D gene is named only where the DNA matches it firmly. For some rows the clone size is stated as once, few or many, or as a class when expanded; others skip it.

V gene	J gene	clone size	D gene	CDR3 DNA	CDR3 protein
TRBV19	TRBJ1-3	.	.	TGTGCCAGTAGTATAACCCTAAGCTCTGGAAACACCATATATTTT	CASSITLSSGNTIYF
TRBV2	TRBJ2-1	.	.	TGTGCCAGCAGTGCGGGACTCGACAATGAGCAGTTCTTC	CASSAGLDNEQFF
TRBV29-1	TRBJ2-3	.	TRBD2	TGCAGCGTTTGTGGGAGGGCCACAAATACGCAGTATTTT	CSVCGRATNTQYF
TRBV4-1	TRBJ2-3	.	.	TGCGCCAGCAGCCACTATGCGTCGATTAGCACAGATACGCAGTATTTT	CASSHYASISTDTQYF
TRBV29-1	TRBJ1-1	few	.	TGCAGCGTTGATACTAGAAGGAACACTGAAGCTTTCTTT	CSVDTRRNTEAFF
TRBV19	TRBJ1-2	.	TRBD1	TGTGCCAGTAGTACGCCGGGACAGCGGACTCTCTATGGCTACACCTTC	CASSTPGQRTLYGYTF
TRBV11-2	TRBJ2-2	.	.	TGTGCCAGCAGCTTAGGACTAGTCCCCGGGGAGCTGTTTTTT	CASSLGLVPGELFF
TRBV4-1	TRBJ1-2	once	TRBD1	TGCGCCAGCAGCAATCTCCGGGACAGGGATAGTGGCTACACCTTC	CASSNLRDRDSGYTF
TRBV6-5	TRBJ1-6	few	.	TGTGCCAGCAGTTACTCCTGGGCAGGGGAGGGTTCACCCCTCCACTTT	CASSYSWAGEGSPLHF
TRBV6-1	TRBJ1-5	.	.	TGTGCCAGCACCCCCGGGCAGGGTCCTAATCAGCCCCAGCATTTT	CASTPGQGPNQPQHF
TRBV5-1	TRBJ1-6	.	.	TGCGCCAGCAGCTTCTCGTGGACAGCAAACTCCTATAATTCACCCCTCCACTTT	CASSFSWTANSYNSPLHF
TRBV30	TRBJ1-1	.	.	TGTGCCTTTTACTGGAGGTCTGAAGCTTTCTTT	CAFYWRSEAFF
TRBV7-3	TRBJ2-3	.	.	TGTGCCAGCAGCTTTCCCCGGACGGGAAGCAGCACAGATACGCAGTATTTT	CASSFPRTGSSTDTQYF
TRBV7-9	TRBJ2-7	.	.	TGTGCCAGCAGCTCAGGGGCAGGGGGGTACGAGCAGTACTTC	CASSSGAGGYEQYF
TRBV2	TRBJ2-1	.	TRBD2	TGTGCCAGCAGTGAAGCTAGCGGGATCAATGAGCAGTTCTTC	CASSEASGINEQFF
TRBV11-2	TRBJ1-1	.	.	TGTGCCAGCAGCTCACATCAGGGGTACACTGAAGCTTTCTTT	CASSSHQGYTEAFF
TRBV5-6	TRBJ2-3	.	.	TGTGCCAGCAGCTTGGGGGGGGTGACAGATACGCAGTATTTT	CASSLGGVTDTQYF
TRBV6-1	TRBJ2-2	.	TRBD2	TGTGCCAGCAGTACGGGACTATTAAACACCGGGGAGCTGTTTTTT	CASSTGLLNTGELFF
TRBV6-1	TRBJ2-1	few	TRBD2	TGTGCCAGCAGTGAAACTAGAGGACTAGCGGGAGGAATGTTCTTC	CASSETRGLAGGMFF
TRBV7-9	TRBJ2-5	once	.	TGTGCCAGCAGCTTAGATGGACTACGTGGAGAGACCCAGTACTTC	CASSLDGLRGETQYF
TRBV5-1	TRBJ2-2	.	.	TGCGCCAGCAGCTTCCGGGACACGAACACCGGGGAGCTGTTTTTT	CASSFRDTNTGELFF
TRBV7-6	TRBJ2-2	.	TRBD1	TGTGCCAGCAGCCTAACGACAGGGACGAACACCGGGGAGCTGTTTTTT	CASSLTTGTNTGELFF
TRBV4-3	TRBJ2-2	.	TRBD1	TGCGCCAGCAGCCAAGACACCGGGGACAGGTCGAACACCGGGGAGCTGTTTTTT	CASSQDTGDRSNTGELFF
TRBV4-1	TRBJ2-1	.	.	TGCGCCAGCAGCCAAGGGGGGGGCGGGGGCACTTACAATGAGCAGTTCTTC	CASSQGGGGGTYNEQFF
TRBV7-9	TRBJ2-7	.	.	TGTGCCAGCAGCTCCGACAGGAGCTCCTACGAGCAGTACTTC	CASSSDRSSYEQYF
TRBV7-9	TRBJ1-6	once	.	TGTGCCAGCTCTTTCCGGGGGAATAATTCACCCCTCCACTTT	CASSFRGNNSPLHF
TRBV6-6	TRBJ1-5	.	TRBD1	TGTGCCAGCAGTCAGGGGGACAGAAGGGGTCAGCCCCAGCATTTT	CASSQGDRRGQPQHF
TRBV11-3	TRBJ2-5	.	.	TGTGCCAGCTCTAAGGGGTCCCAAGAGACCCAGTACTTC	CASSKGSQETQYF
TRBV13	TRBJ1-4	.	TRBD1	TGTGCCAGCAGCCGAGGGGGCGGTGTCGGTGAAAAACTGTTTTTT	CASSRGGGVGEKLFF
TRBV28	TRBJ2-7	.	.	TGTGCCAGCAGTCCCCTCTACGAGCAGTACTTC	CASSPLYEQYF
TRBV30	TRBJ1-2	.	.	TGTGCCTGGAGTATAGGGGTTGGCTACACCTTC	CAWSIGVGYTF
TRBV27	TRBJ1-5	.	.	TGTGCCAGCAGTTTATATCAGGGTAGGGGTCAGCCCCAGCATTTT	CASSLYQGRGQPQHF
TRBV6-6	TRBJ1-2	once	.	TGTGCCAGCAGTTACTCGTTTGCCACAAGCTATGGCTACACCTTC	CASSYSFATSYGYTF
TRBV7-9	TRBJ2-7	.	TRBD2	TGTGCCAGCAGCCCGAACAGCGGGGGACTGCCGAGTCACTACGAGCAGTACTTC	CASSPNSGGLPSHYEQYF
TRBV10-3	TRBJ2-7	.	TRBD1	TGTGCCATCACGGACAGGGATATTTCCTACGAGCAGTACTTC	CAITDRDISYEQYF
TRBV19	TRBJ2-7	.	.	TGTGCCAGTAGTATGGGAGGGACAGGACCGTACGAGCAGTACTTC	CASSMGGTGPYEQYF
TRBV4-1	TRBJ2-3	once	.	TGCGCCAGCAGCCAAGCATCCCAGGGAGGTCCCACAGATACGCAGTATTTT	CASSQASQGGPTDTQYF
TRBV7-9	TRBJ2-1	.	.	TGTGCCAGCAGCTTAGGGAGAGAGGACTACAATGAGCAGTTCTTC	CASSLGREDYNEQFF
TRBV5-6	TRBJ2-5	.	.	TGTGCCAGCAGCCCTTGGGCCCTCCGGGGGGCCTACCAAGAGACCCAGTACTTC	CASSPWALRGAYQETQYF
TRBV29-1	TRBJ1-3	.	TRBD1	TGCAGCGTCACAGGGGGAGGAAACACCATATATTTT	CSVTGGGNTIYF
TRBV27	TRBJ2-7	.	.	TGTGCCAGCAGTTTAAATCGGGGTTACGAGCAGTACTTC	CASSLNRGYEQYF
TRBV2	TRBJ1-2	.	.	TGTGCCAGCAGAACCCAGGTTTCTAACTATGGCTACACCTTC	CASRTQVSNYGYTF
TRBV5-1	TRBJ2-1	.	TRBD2	TGCGCCAGCAGCTTGGAGGGTAGCGGGAGCGAGCAGTTCTTC	CASSLEGSGSEQFF
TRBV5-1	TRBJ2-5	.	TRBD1	TGCGCCAGCAGCATGGGACAGCGATGGGAGACCCAGTACTTC	CASSMGQRWETQYF
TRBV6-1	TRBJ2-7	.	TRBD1	TGTGCCAGCAAGAGCCCGACAGGGGGATCCTACGAGCAGTACTTC	CASKSPTGGSYEQYF
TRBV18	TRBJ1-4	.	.	TGTGCCAGCTCACCTTTAACAGCAACTAATGAAAAACTGTTTTTT	CASSPLTATNEKLFF
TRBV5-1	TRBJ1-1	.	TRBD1	TGCGCCAGCAGCTTGGACAGGGGGAACACTGAAGCTTTCTTT	CASSLDRGNTEAFF
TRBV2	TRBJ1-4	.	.	TGTGCCAGCAGAGCTGGAAGCCTAGATGAAAAACTGTTTTTT	CASRAGSLDEKLFF
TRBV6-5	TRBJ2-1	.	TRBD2	TGTGCCAGCAGGCTAGCGGGGGGTTACAATGAGCAGTTCTTC	CASRLAGGYNEQFF
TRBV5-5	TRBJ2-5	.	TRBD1	TGTGCCAGCAGCTTGACAGGGGCCGGCGCGGAGACCCAGTACTTC	CASSLTGAGAETQYF
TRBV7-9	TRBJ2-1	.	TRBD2	TGTGCCAGCAGCTTAGGGGTCATCCGGACTAGCGGGGTCAATGAGCAGTTCTTC	CASSLGVIRTSGVNEQFF
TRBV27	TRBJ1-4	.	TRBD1	TGTGCCAGCAGTTTTCTGACAGGGTCCAGGGGAAAACTGTTTTTT	CASSFLTGSRGKLFF